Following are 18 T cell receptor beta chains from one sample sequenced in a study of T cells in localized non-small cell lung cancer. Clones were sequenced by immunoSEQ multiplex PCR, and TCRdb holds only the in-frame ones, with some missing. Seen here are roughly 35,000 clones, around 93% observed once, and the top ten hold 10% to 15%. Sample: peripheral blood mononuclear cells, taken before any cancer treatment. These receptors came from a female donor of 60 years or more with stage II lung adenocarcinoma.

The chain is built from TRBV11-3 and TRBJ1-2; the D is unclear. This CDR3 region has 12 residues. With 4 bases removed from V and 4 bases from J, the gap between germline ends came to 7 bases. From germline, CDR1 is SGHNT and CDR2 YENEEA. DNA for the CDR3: TGTGCCAGCAGCTCCGGAGGCTATGGCTACACCTTC. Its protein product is CASSSGGYGYTF.

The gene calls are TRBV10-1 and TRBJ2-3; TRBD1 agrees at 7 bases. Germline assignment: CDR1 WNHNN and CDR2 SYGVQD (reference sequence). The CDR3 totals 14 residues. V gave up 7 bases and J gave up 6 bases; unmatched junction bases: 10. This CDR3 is CASIRTGSRDTQYF. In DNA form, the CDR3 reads TGCGCCAGCATCAGGACAGGTTCCAGGGATACGCAGTATTTT.

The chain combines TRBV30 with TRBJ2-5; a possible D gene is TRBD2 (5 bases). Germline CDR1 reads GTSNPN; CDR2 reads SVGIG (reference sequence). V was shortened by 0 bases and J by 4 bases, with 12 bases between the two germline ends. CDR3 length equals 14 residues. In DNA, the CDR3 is TGTGCCTGGAGTGTACTGTCGGCGGGAGAGACCCAGTACTTC. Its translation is CAWSVLSAGETQYF.

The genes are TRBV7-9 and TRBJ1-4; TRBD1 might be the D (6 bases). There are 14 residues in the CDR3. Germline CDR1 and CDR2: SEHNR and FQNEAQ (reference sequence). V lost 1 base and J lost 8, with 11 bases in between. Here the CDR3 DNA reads TGTGCCAGCAGCTTAGAGACCCAGGGGGAAAAACTGTTTTTT. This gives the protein CASSLETQGEKLFF.

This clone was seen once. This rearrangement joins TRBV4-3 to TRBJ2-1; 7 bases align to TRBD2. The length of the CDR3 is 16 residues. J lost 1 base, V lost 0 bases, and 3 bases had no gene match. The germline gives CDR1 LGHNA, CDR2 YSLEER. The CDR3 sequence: CASSQDPGGSYNEQFF. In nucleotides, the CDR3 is TGCGCCAGCAGCCAAGATCCGGGGGGATCCTACAATGAGCAGTTCTTC.

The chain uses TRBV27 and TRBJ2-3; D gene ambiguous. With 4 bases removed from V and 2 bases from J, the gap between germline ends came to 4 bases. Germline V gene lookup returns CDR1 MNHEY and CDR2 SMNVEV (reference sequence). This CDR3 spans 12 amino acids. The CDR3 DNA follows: TGTGCCAGCAGTTCAATCACAGATACGCAGTATTTT. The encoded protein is CASSSITDTQYF.

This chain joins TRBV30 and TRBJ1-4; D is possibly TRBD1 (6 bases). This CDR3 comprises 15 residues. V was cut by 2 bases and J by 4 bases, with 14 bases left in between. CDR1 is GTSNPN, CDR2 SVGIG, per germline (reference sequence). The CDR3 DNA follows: TGTGCCTGGAGTAAGAGGGGGACCTTTAATGAAAAACTGTTTTTT. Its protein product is CAWSKRGTFNEKLFF.

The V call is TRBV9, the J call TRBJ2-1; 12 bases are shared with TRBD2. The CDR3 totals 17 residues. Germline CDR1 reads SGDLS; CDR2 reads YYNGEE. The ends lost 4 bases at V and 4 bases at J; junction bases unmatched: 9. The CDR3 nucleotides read TGTGCCAGCAGCTCTGCTAGCGGGGGGGCCAGGTACAATGAGCAGTTCTTC. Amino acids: CASSSASGGARYNEQFF.

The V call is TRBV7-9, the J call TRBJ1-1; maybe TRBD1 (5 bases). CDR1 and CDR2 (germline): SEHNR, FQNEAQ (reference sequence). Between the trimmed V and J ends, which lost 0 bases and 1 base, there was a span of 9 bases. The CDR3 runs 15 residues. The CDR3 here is CASSLALRENTEAFF. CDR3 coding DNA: TGTGCCAGCAGCTTAGCGCTCAGGGAGAACACTGAAGCTTTCTTT.

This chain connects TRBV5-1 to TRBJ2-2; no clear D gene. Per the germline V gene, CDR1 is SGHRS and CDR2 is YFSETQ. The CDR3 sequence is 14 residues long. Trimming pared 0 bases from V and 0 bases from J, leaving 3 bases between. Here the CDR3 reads CASSLESNTGELFF. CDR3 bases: TGCGCCAGCAGCTTGGAGTCGAACACCGGGGAGCTGTTTTTT.

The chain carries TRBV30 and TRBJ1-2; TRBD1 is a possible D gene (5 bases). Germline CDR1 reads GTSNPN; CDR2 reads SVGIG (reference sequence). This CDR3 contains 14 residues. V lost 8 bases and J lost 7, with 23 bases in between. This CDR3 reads CAVNTRGVTGGYTF. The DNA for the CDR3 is TGTGCCGTGAACACCCGGGGGGTGACTGGTGGCTACACCTTC.

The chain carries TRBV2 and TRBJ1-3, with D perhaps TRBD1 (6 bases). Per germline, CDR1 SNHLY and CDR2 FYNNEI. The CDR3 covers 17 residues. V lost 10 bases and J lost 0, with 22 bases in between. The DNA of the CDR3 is TGTGCCACTCCTAGAAGGGGGAGCCCTTCCTCTGGAAACACCATATATTTT. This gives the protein CATPRRGSPSSGNTIYF. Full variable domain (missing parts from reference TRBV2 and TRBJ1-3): EPEVTQTPSHQVTQMGQEVILRCVPISNHLYFYWYRQILGQKVEFLVSFYNNEISEKSEIFDDQFSVERPDGSNFTLKIRSTKLEDSAMYFCATPRRGSPSSGNTIYFGEGSWLTVV.

CDR3 amino acids: CASSLAGTSYEQYF. The CDR3 bases are TGTGCCAGCAGTCTAGCGGGGACCTCCTACGAGCAGTACTTC. The chain combines TRBV11-3 with TRBJ2-7; 9 nucleotides line up with TRBD2. The CDR3 totals 14 residues. CDR1 and CDR2 (germline): SGHNT, YENEEA. The V gene end was trimmed by 6 bases and the J gene end by 0 bases; junction bases not matched to a gene: 3.

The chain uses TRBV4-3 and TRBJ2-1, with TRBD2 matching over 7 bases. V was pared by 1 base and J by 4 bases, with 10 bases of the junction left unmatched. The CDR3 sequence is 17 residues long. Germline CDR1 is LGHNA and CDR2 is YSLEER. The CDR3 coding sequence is TGCGCCAGCAGCCAAGGAGGGGAGGGTGCGGAGTACAATGAGCAGTTCTTC. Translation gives CASSQGGEGAEYNEQFF.

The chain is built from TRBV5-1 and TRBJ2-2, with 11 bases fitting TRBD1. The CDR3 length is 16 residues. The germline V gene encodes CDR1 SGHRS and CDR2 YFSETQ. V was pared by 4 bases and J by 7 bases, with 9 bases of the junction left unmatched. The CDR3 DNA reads TGCGCCAGCAGCCTACGGGGACAGGGGGATAACGGGGAGCTGTTTTTT. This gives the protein CASSLRGQGDNGELFF.

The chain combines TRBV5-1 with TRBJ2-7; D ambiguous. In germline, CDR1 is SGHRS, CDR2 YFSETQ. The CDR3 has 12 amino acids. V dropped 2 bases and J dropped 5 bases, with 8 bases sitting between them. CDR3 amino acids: CASSFQSDEQYF. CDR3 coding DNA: TGCGCCAGCAGCTTTCAATCCGACGAGCAGTACTTC.

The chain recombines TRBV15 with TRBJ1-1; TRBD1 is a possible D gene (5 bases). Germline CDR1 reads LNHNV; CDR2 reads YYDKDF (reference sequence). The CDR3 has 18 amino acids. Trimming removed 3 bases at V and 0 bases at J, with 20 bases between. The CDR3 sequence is CATSREPSGSFMNTEAFF. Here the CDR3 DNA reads TGTGCCACCAGCAGGGAGCCGTCAGGGTCCTTCATGAACACTGAAGCTTTCTTT. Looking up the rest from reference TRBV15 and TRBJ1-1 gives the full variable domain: DAMVIQNPRYQVTQFGKPVTLSCSQTLNHNVMYWYQQKSSQAPKLLFHYYDKDFNNEADTPDNFQSRRPNTSFCFLDIRSPGLGDTAMYLCATSREPSGSFMNTEAFFGQGTRLTVV.

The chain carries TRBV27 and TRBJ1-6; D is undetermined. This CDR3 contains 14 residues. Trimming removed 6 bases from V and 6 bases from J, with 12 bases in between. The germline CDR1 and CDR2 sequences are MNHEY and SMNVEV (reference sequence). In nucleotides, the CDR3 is TGTGCCAGCAGACTTCAGGCGTCTAATTCACCCCTCCACTTT. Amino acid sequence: CASRLQASNSPLHF.